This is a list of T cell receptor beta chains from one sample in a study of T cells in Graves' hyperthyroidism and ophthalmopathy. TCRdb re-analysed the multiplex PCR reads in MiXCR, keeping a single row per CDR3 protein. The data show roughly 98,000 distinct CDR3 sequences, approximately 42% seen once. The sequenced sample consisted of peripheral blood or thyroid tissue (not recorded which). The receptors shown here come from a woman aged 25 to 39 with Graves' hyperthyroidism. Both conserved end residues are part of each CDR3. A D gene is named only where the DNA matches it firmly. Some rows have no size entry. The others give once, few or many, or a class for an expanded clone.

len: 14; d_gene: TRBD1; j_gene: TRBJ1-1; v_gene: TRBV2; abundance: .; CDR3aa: CASSPRTGSTETLF; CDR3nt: TGTGCCAGCAGCCCAAGGACAGGGAGCACTGAAACTCTCTTT
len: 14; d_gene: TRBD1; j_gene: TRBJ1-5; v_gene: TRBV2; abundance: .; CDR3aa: CASSLQGQAQPQHF; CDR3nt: TGTGCCAGCAGTCTACAGGGGCAGGCTCAGCCCCAGCATTTT
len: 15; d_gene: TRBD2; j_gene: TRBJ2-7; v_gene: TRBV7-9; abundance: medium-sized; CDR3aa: CASSGLAGADYEQYF; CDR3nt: TGTGCCAGCAGCGGGTTAGCGGGAGCGGACTACGAGCAGTACTTC
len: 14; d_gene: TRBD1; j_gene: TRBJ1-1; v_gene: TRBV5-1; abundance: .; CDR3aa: CASSLAGTGEAAFF; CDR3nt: TGCGCCAGCAGCTTGGCCGGGACAGGGGAGGCAGCTTTCTTT
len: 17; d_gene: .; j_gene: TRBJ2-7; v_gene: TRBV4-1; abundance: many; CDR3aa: CASSQDRHRGFVGEQYF; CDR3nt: TGCGCCAGCAGCCAAGACAGACATAGGGGTTTTGTGGGGGAGCAGTACTTC
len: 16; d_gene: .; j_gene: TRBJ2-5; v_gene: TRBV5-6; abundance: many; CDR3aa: CASSSGPDGFGETQYF; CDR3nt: TGTGCCAGCAGCTCGGGACCGGACGGGTTTGGGGAGACCCAGTACTTC
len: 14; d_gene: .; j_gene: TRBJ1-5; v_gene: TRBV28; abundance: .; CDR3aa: CASNTTPRGQPQHF; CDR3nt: TGTGCCAGCAACACCACTCCGAGGGGTCAGCCCCAGCATTTT
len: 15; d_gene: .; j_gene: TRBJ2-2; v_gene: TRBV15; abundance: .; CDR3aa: CATTPGLANTGELFF; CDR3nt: TGTGCCACCACCCCGGGACTGGCGAACACCGGGGAGCTGTTTTTT
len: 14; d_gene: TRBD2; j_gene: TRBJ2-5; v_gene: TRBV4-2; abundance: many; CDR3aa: CASSQEVGGSNQYF; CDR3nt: TGTGCCAGCAGCCAAGAGGTCGGCGGGAGTAACCAGTACTTC
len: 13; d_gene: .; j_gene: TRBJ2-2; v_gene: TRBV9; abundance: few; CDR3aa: CASSVRSGGELFF; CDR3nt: TGTGCCAGCAGCGTGAGGTCGGGAGGGGAGCTGTTTTTT
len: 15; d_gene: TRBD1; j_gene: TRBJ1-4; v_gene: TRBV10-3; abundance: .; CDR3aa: CAISRSGQGAEKLFF; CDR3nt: TGTGCCATCAGTCGCTCGGGACAGGGAGCGGAAAAACTGTTTTTT
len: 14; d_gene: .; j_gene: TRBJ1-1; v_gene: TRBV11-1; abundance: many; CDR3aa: CASSPGLGGTEAFF; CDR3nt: TGTGCCAGCAGCCCTGGACTTGGGGGGACTGAAGCTTTCTTT
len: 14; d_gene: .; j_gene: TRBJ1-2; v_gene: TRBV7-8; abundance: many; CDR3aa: CASSSYGRNYGYTF; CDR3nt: TGTGCCAGCAGCTCCTATGGACGGAACTATGGCTACACCTTC
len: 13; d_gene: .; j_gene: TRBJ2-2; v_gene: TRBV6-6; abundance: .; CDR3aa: CASSAQVYRELFF; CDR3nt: TGTGCCAGCAGTGCTCAGGTGTACAGGGAGCTGTTTTTT
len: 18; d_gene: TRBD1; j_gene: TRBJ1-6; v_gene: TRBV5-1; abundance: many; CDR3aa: CASSFGQGQPGDNSPLHF; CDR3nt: TGCGCCAGCAGCTTTGGACAGGGACAGCCCGGGGATAATTCACCCCTCCACTTT
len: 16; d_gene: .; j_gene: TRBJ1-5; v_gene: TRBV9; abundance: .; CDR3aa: CASSLEWVTPNQPQHF; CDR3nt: TGTGCCAGCAGCTTAGAATGGGTTACCCCCAATCAGCCCCAGCATTTT
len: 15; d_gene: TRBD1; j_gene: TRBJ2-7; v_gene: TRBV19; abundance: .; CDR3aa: CATPREGTGCYEQYF; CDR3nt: TGTGCCACCCCCAGGGAGGGGACAGGGTGCTACGAGCAGTACTTC
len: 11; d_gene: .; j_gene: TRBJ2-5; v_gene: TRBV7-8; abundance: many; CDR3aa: CASSTRETQYF; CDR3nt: TGTGCCAGCAGCACTCGGGAGACCCAGTACTTC
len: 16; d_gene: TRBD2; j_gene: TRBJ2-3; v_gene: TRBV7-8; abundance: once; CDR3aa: CASSRTSGLITDTQYF; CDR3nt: TGTGCCAGCAGCAGAACTAGCGGACTTATCACAGATACGCAGTATTTT
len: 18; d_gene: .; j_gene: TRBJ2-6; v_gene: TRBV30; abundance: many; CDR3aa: CAWRPGTLVYAGANVLTF; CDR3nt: TGTGCCTGGAGGCCCGGGACGCTTGTTTACGCTGGGGCCAACGTCCTGACTTTC
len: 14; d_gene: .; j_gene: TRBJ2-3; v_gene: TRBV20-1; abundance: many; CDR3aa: CSARGSGAADTQYF; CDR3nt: TGCAGTGCTAGAGGTTCGGGGGCGGCAGATACGCAGTATTTT
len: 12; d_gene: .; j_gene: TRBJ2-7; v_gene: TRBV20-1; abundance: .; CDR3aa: CSARRGIYEQHF; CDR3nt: TGCAGTGCTAGGAGAGGGATCTACGAGCAGCACTTC
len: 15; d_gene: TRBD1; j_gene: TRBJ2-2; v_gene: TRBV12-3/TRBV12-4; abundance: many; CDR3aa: CASKLTGGYTGELFF; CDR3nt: TGTGCCAGCAAATTAACAGGGGGCTACACCGGGGAGCTGTTTTTT
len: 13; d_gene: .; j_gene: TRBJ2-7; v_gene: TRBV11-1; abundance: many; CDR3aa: CASSSTSFYEQYF; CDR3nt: TGTGCCAGCAGCTCAACTAGCTTCTACGAGCAGTACTTC
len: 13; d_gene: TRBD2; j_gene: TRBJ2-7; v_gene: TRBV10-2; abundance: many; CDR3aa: CASAGLALYEQYF; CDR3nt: TGCGCCAGCGCGGGACTAGCGCTCTACGAGCAGTACTTC
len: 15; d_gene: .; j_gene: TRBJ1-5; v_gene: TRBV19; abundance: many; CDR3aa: CASSIGGYGNQPQHF; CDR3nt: TGTGCCAGTAGTATCGGGGGGTATGGCAATCAGCCCCAGCATTTT
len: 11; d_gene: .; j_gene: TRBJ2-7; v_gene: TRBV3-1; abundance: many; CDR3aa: CASTSFGEQYF; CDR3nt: TGTGCCTCAACTAGTTTTGGCGAGCAGTACTTC
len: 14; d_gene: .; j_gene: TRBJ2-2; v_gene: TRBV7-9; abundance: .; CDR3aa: CASSRGTNTGELFF; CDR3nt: TGTGCCAGCAGCCGCGGGACGAACACCGGGGAGCTGTTTTTT
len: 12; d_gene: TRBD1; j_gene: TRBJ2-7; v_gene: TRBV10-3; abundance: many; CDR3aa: CATRQGGYEQYF; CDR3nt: TGTGCCACGAGACAGGGGGGATACGAGCAGTACTTC
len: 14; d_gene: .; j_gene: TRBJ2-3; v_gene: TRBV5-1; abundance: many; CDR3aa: CASSLGGPTLAQYF; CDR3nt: TGCGCCAGCAGCTTGGGGGGACCAACTCTGGCGCAGTATTTT
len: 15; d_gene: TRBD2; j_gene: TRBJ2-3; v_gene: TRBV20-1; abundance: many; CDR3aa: CSATRAGDSTDTQYF; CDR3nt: TGCAGTGCTACCCGAGCGGGAGATAGCACAGATACGCAGTATTTT
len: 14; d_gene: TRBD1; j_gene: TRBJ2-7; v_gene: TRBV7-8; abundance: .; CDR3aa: CASRDPGQTYEQYF; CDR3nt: TGTGCCAGCAGAGACCCGGGACAGACCTACGAGCAGTACTTC
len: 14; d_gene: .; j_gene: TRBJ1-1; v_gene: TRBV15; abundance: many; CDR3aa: CATSRERRTTEAFF; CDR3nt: TGTGCCACCAGCAGAGAGCGTCGGACCACTGAAGCTTTCTTT
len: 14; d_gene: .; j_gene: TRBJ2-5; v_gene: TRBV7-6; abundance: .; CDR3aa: CASSLTGGGEAQYF; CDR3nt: TGTGCCAGCAGCCTGACTGGCGGCGGCGAGGCCCAGTACTTC
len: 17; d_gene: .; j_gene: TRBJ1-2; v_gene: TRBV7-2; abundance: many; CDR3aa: CASSLALRDTTNYGYTF; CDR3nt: TGTGCCAGCAGCTTAGCCCTCCGGGACACTACTAACTATGGCTACACCTTC
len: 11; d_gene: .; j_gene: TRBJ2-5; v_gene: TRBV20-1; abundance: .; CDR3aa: CSGTVQETQYF; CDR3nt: TGCAGTGGGACTGTGCAAGAGACCCAGTACTTC
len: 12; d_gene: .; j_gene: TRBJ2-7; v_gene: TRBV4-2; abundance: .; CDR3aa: CARRTVSYEQYF; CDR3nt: TGTGCCAGGAGGACAGTTTCCTACGAGCAGTACTTC
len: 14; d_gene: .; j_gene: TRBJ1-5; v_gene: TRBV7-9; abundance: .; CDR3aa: CASSLALSQETQHF; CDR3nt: TGTGCCAGCAGCTTGGCCCTCAGCCAAGAGACCCAGCATTTT
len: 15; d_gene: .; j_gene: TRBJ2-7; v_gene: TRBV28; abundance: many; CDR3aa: CASKRPLSGVGEQYF; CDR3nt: TGTGCCAGCAAACGACCCCTCAGCGGAGTAGGCGAGCAGTACTTC
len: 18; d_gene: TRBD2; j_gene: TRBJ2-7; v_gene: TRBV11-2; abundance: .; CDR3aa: CASSSGLAGVEPFYEQYF; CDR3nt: TGTGCCAGCAGCTCCGGACTAGCGGGAGTCGAACCCTTTTACGAGCAGTACTTC
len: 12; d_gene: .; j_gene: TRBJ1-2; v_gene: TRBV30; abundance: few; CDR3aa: CVQGRGGYGYTF; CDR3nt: TGTGTCCAGGGCAGGGGAGGCTATGGCTACACCTTC
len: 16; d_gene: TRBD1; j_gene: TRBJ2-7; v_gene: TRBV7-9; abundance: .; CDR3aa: CASSLDDDRGRNEQYF; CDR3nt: TGTGCCAGCAGCTTAGATGACGACAGGGGAAGGAACGAGCAGTACTTC
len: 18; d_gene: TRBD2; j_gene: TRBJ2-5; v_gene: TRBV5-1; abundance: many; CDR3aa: CASSLARLAGVYRETQYF; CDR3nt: TGCGCCAGCAGCTTGGCCCGACTAGCGGGAGTTTATCGGGAGACCCAGTACTTC
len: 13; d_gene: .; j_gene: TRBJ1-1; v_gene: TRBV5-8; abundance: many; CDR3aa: CASSHGKNTEAFF; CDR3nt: TGTGCCAGCAGCCACGGGAAGAACACTGAAGCTTTCTTT
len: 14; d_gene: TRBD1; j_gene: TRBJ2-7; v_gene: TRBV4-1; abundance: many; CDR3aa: CASSQERDRDEQYF; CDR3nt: TGCGCCAGCAGCCAAGAAAGGGACAGGGACGAGCAGTACTTC
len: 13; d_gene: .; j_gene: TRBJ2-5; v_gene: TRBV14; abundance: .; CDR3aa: CASSAAHQETQYF; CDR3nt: TGTGCCAGCAGTGCGGCGCACCAAGAGACCCAGTACTTC
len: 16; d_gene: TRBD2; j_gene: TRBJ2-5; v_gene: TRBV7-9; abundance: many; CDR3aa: CASSLTSGSLGETQYF; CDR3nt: TGTGCCAGCAGCCTGACTAGCGGGAGTTTAGGAGAGACCCAGTACTTC
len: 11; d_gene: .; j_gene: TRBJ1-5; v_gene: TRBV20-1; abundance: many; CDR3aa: CSARSGQPQHF; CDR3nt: TGCAGTGCTAGATCTGGTCAGCCCCAGCATTTT
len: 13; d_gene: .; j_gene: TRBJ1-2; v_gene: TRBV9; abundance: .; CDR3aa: CAGSVWSQNGYTF; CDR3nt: TGTGCCGGCAGCGTGTGGAGTCAAAATGGCTACACCTTC